Each of the 14 T cell receptor beta chains below was sequenced from the same sample in a study of blood T cell repertoires in COVID-19 (dated by TCRdb to 2020 to 2022). Receptor amplification or capture employed the immunoSEQ multiplex PCR assay. TCRdb stores this immuneACCESS table with in-frame sequences only. Part of the clones is absent; in the studies checked, under half of the shortfall reflects unresolved V genes, and no reason is known for the rest. This sample holds around 300,000 clones; 85% were observed only once. The ten largest clones add up to more than 10% of the sample. Material: peripheral blood. The receptors derive from a human donor in a cohort sampled during active COVID-19.

The gene calls are TRBV7-6 and TRBJ2-5, with 7 bases aligning to TRBD2. The V gene's germline CDR1 is SGHVS and CDR2 FNYEAQ. The CDR3 has 16 amino acids. Germline trimming cut 1 base from V and 1 base from J; bases unmatched to any gene: 6. The DNA of the CDR3 is TGTGCCAGCAGCTTAGAGACAGCGGGACTCCAAGAGACCCAGTACTTC. Its protein is CASSLETAGLQETQYF.

V is TRBV2 and J is TRBJ1-2; D is undetermined. The CDR3 has 12 amino acids. V shed 8 bases and J shed 2 bases, with 9 bases lying between them. CDR1 and CDR2 from the germline V gene are SNHLY and FYNNEI. The DNA for the CDR3 is TGTGCCAGCCGTTTCTTAAACTATGGCTACACCTTC. It encodes CASRFLNYGYTF. The full variable domain, in which reference TRBV2 and TRBJ1-2 provide the parts outside the CDR3, is EPEVTQTPSHQVTQMGQEVILRCVPISNHLYFYWYRQILGQKVEFLVSFYNNEISEKSEIFDDQFSVERPDGSNFTLKIRSTKLEDSAMYFCASRFLNYGYTFGSGTRLTVV.

The gene calls are TRBV27 and TRBJ2-3; TRBD2 aligns across 11 bases. The length of the CDR3 is 16 residues. Looked up from germline, CDR1 is MNHEY and CDR2 is SMNVEV (reference sequence). The J segment lost 0 bases and the V segment lost 4 bases, leaving 3 bases of the junction unmatched. The CDR3 DNA reads TGTGCCAGCAGTTACCGGACTAGCGGGAGCACAGATACGCAGTATTTT. Amino acids: CASSYRTSGSTDTQYF.

The V and J genes are TRBV3-1 (or the pseudogene TRBV3-2) and TRBJ2-5; 8 bases map to TRBD1. This CDR3 is built from 15 residues. The V gene's germline CDR1 is LGHDT and CDR2 YNNKEL (reference sequence). V was clipped by 3 bases and J by 5 bases; unmatched bases: 8. CDR3 in amino acids: CASSHRDRGRETQYF. The DNA for the CDR3 is TGTGCCAGCAGCCATAGAGACAGGGGCAGGGAGACCCAGTACTTC.

The V gene is TRBV6-2 or TRBV6-3, the J gene TRBJ1-5; TRBD1 might be the D (5 bases). Germline CDR1 reads MNHEY; CDR2 reads SVGEGT. There are 15 residues in the CDR3. Trimming pared 2 bases from V and 1 base from J, leaving 9 bases between. The CDR3 is CASSYAGLSNQPQHF. CDR3 DNA: TGTGCCAGCAGTTACGCGGGACTGAGCAATCAGCCCCAGCATTTT.

The chain recombines TRBV27 with TRBJ1-5, with a possible D match to TRBD1 (6 bases). This CDR3 is built from 15 residues. The germline CDR1 and CDR2 sequences are MNHEY and SMNVEV (reference sequence). V was shortened by 6 bases and J by 3 bases, with 15 bases between the two germline ends. CDR3 residues: CASRQRQDDNQPQHF. The DNA of the CDR3 is TGTGCCAGCAGACAACGACAGGATGACAATCAGCCCCAGCATTTT.

J is TRBJ2-7 and V is TRBV6-5, with 9 bases fitting TRBD2. V lost 3 bases, J lost 3 bases, and 3 bases stayed unmatched. Germline V CDR1 and CDR2: MNHEY, SVGAGI. The length of the CDR3 is 14 residues. The chain's CDR3 is CASSYLAGNYEQYF. Here the CDR3 DNA reads TGTGCCAGCAGTTATCTAGCGGGGAACTACGAGCAGTACTTC.

With respect to this clone: The junction differs from germline at one of its ends, possibly a read error. This sequence joins TRBV18 and TRBJ1-1; 8 positions match TRBD1. Germline CDR1 and CDR2: KGHSH and LQKENI. This CDR3 comprises 15 residues. The CDR3 DNA reads as TGTGCCAGCTCCCCACAGGGGGGGTTGAACACTGAAGCTTTCTTT. Amino acids: CASSPQGGLNTEAFF.

The chain combines TRBV28 with TRBJ2-1; 9 positions match TRBD1. J lost 6 bases, V lost 7 bases, and 13 bases had no gene match. The CDR3 length is 16 residues. CDR1 and CDR2 from the germline V gene are MDHEN and SYDVKM. As DNA, the CDR3 is TGTGCCAGCATTAGAAGGGGACAGGGTGTGAGCAATGAGCAGTTCTTC. It yields the protein CASIRRGQGVSNEQFF. The full variable domain, rest sourced from reference TRBV28 and TRBJ2-1, is DVKVTQSSRYLVKRTGEKVFLECVQDMDHENMFWYRQDPGLGLRLIYFSYDVKMKEKGDIPEGYSVSREKKERFSLILESASTNQTSMYLCASIRRGQGVSNEQFFGPGTRLTVL.

The chain has TRBV4-2 and TRBJ1-2; 11 bases align to TRBD1. The length of the CDR3 is 15 residues. The germline gives CDR1 LGHNA, CDR2 YNFKEQ. The V gene end was trimmed by 4 bases and the J gene end by 8 bases; junction bases not matched to a gene: 9. The CDR3 nucleotides read TGTGCCAGCAGCCCTAAGCCGGACAGGGGGCAGGGCTACACCTTC. Encoded protein: CASSPKPDRGQGYTF.

This clone has just a few counts. This chain's CDR3 is CASSSGTLIGAFF. The CDR3 DNA reads as TGTGCCAGCAGTTCCGGGACTCTAATCGGGGCTTTCTTT. The V gene is TRBV2, the J gene TRBJ1-1, with a tentative D call TRBD1 (5 bases). This CDR3 is 13 amino acids long. V gave up 5 bases and J gave up 11 bases, with 18 bases separating them. CDR1 is SNHLY, CDR2 FYNNEI, per germline.

J is TRBJ2-2 and V is TRBV24-1; the D gene is possibly TRBD1 (5 bases). The V end lost 1 base, the J end lost 6 bases, and 23 bases lay between the germline ends. The germline gives CDR1 KGHDR, CDR2 SFDVKD. This CDR3 spans 19 amino acids. CDR3 in amino acids: CATSDLILLTVSTPGELFF. The CDR3 DNA follows: TGTGCCACCAGTGATTTAATTCTTTTGACAGTGAGTACACCCGGGGAGCTGTTTTTT.

This chain links TRBV6-5 with TRBJ2-7; 7 positions match TRBD1. J was trimmed by 3 bases and V by 6 bases; bases with no gene match: 5. In germline, CDR1 is MNHEY, CDR2 SVGAGI. The CDR3 loop spans 13 amino acids. CDR3 nucleotides: TGTGCCAGCAGCCACGGGACAGACTACGAGCAGTACTTC. Its protein is CASSHGTDYEQYF.

The CDR3 DNA follows: TGTGCCAGCAGCCCCCTAGCGGGAGGCTACAATGAGCAGTTCTTC. Protein: CASSPLAGGYNEQFF. This sequence joins TRBV6-2 or TRBV6-3 and TRBJ2-1; TRBD2 agrees at 11 bases. The J segment lost 3 bases and the V segment lost 6 bases, leaving 4 bases of the junction unmatched. Germline V CDR1 and CDR2: MNHEY, SVGEGT. CDR3 length equals 15 residues.